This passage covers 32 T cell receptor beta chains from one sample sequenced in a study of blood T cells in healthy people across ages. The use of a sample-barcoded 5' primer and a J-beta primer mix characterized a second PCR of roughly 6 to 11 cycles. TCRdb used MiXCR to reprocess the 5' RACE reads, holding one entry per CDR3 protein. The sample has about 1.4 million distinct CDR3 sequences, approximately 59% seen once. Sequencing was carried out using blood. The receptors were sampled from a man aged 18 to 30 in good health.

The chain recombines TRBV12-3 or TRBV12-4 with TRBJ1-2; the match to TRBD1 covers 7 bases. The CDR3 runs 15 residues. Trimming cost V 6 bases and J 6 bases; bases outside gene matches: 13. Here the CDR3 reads CASSHSTGTDNGYTF. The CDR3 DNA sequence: TGTGCCAGCAGCCACAGCACCGGGACAGATAATGGCTACACCTTC.

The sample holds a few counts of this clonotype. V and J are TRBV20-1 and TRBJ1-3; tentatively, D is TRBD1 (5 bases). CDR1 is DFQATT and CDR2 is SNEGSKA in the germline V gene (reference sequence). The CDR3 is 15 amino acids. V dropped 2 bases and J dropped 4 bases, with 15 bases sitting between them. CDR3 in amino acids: CSARTPLGAGNTIYF. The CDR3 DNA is TGCAGTGCTAGAACCCCCTTAGGGGCAGGAAACACCATATATTTT.

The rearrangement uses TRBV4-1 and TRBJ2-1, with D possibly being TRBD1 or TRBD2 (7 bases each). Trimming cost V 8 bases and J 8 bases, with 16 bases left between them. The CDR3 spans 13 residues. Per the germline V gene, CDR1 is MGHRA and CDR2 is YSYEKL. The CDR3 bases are TGCGCCAGCTGCTCTCAGGGGGGGGATGAGCAGTTCTTC. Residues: CASCSQGGDEQFF.

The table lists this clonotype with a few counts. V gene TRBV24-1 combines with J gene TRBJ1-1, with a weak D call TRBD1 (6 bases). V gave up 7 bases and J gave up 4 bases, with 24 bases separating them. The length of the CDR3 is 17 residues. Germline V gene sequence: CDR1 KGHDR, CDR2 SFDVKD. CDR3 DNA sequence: TGTGCCACCAGCCCGGGACATGATTCCTCAGGGAGCACTGAAGCTTTCTTT. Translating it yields CATSPGHDSSGSTEAFF.

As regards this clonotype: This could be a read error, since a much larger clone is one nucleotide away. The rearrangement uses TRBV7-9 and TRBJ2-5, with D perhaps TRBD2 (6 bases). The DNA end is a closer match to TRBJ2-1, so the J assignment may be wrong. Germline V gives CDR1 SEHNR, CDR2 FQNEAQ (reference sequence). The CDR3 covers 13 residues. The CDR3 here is CASSFGGEETQFF. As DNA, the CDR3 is TGTGCCAGCAGCTTCGGCGGGGAAGAGACCCAGTTCTTC.

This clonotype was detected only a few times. CDR3 sequence reads: CASSVDGNEQFF. CDR3 in DNA: TGTGCCAGCAGCGTAGACGGAAATGAGCAGTTCTTC. The chain couples TRBV9 to TRBJ2-1; D remains unclear. Germline CDR1 and CDR2: SGDLS and YYNGEE. V gave up 0 bases and J gave up 7 bases, with 5 bases separating them. The CDR3 extends over 12 amino acids.

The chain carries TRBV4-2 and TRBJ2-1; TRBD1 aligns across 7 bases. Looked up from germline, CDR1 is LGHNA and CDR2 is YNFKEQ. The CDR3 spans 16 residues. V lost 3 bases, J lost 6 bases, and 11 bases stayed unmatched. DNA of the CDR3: TGTGCCAGCAGCCATGCAGGGACAGACATCTTCAATGAGCAGTTCTTC. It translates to CASSHAGTDIFNEQFF.

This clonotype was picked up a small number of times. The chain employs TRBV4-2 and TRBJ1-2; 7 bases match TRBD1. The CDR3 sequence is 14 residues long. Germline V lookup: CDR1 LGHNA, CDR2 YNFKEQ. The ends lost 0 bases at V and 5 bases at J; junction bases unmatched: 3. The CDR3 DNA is TGTGCCAGCAGCCAAGATGGGACAGAATATGGCTACACCTTC. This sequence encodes CASSQDGTEYGYTF.

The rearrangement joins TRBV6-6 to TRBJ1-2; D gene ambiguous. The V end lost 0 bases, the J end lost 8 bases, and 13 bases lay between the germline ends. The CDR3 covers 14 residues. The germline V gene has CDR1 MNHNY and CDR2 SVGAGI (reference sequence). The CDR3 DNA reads TGTGCCAGCAGTTACTCGATGTCGAAGTGGGGCTACACCTTC. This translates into CASSYSMSKWGYTF.

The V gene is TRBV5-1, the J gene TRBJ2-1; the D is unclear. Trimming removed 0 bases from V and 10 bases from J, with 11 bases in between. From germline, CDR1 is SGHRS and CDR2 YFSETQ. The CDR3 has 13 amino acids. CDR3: CASSLVLTREQFF. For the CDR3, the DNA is TGCGCCAGCAGCTTGGTGTTGACGCGGGAGCAGTTCTTC.

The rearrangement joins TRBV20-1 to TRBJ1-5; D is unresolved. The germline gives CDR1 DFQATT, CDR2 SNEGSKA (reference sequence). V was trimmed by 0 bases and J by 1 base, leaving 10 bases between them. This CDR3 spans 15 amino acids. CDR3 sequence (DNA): TGCAGTGCTAGAGATCTGTGGCAGAGCAATCAGCCCCAGCATTTT. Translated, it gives CSARDLWQSNQPQHF.

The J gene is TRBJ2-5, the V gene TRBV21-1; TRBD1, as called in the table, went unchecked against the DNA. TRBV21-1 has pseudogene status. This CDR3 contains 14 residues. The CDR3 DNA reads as TGTGCCAGCAGCCCCTGTGGGACAGGGGAGACCCAGTACTTC. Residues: CASSPCGTGETQYF.

CDR3 loop: CASSFTGGLAGIEQYF. CDR3 nucleotide sequence: TGTGCCAGCAGTTTTACCGGGGGACTAGCGGGTATCGAGCAGTACTTC. The chain couples TRBV28 to TRBJ2-7; TRBD2 aligns across 12 bases. Germline V gene sequence: CDR1 MDHEN, CDR2 SYDVKM. V lost 3 bases, J lost 6 bases, and 9 bases stayed unmatched. The CDR3 is made up of 16 amino acids.

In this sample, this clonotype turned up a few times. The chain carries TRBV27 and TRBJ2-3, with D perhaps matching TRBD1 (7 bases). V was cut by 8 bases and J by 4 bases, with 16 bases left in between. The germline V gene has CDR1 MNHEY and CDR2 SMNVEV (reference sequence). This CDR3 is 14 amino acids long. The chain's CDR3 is CASGGTESSDTQYF. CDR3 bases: TGTGCCAGCGGCGGGACAGAAAGTTCAGATACGCAGTATTTT.

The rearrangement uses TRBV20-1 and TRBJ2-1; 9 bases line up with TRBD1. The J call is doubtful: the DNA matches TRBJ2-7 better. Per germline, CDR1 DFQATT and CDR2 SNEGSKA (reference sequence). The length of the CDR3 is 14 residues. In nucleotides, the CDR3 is TGCAGTGCTTCGGGACAGGGCGGCTACAATGAGCAGTACTTC. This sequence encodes CSASGQGGYNEQYF.

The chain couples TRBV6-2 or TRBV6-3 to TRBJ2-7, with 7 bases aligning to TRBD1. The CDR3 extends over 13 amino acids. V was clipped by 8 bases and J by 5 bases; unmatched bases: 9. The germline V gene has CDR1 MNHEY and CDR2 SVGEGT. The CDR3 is CASWDSHPDEQYF. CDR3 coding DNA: TGTGCCAGCTGGGACAGCCATCCGGACGAGCAGTACTTC.

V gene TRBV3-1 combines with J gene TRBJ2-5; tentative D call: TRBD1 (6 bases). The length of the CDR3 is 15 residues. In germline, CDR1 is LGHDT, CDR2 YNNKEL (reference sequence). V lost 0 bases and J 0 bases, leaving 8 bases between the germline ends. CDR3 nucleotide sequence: TGTGCCAGCAGCCAAGACGGGACACACCAAGAGACCCAGTACTTC. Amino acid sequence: CASSQDGTHQETQYF.

Written as DNA, the CDR3 is TGTGCCAGCACCAGAGTGGGGGACTTGAACACTGAAGCTTTCTTT. Protein: CASTRVGDLNTEAFF. The V gene is TRBV7-2, the J gene TRBJ1-1, with D possibly being TRBD1 (5 bases). The V and J ends lost 7 bases and 0 bases respectively, with 15 bases between them. CDR1 is SGHTA and CDR2 is FQGNSA in the germline V gene. The CDR3 is 15 residues long.

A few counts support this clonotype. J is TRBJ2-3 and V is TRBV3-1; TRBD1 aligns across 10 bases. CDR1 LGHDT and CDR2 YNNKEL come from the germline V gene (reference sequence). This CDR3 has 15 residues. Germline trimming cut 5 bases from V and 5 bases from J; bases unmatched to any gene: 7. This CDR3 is CASSFSGQGIDTQYF. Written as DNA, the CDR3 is TGTGCCAGCAGCTTCTCGGGACAGGGGATAGATACGCAGTATTTT.

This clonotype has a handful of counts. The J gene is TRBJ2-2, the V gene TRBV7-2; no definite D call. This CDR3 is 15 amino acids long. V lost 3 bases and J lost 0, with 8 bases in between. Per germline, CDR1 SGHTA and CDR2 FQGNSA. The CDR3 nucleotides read TGTGCCAGCAGCTTCTTGCGGACGAACACCGGGGAGCTGTTTTTT. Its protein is CASSFLRTNTGELFF.

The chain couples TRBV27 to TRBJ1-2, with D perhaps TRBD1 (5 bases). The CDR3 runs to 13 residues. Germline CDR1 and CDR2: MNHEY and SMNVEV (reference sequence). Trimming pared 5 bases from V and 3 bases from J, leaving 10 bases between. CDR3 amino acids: CASSPQEYYGYTF. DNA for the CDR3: TGTGCCAGCAGTCCACAGGAGTACTATGGCTACACCTTC.

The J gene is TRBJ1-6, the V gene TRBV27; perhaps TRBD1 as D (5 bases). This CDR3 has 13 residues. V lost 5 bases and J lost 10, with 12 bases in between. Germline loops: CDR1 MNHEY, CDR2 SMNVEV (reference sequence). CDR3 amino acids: CASSIGASSPLHF. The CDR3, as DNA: TGTGCCAGCAGTATCGGGGCGAGCTCACCCCTCCACTTT.

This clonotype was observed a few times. CDR3 sequence: CASSLSRVSYEQYF. CDR3 sequence (DNA): TGTGCCAGCAGCTTATCAAGGGTCTCCTACGAGCAGTACTTC. V usage is TRBV7-9 and J usage is TRBJ2-7, with D uncertain. Germline V gene lookup returns CDR1 SEHNR and CDR2 FQNEAQ (reference sequence). The CDR3 consists of 14 residues. Between the trimmed V and J ends, which lost 2 bases and 0 bases, there was a span of 8 bases.

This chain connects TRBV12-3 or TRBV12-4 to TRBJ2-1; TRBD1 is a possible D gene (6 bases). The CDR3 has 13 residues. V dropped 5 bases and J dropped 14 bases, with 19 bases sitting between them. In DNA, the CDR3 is TGTGCCAGCAGTCCTATGCTAGGACAGTGGGAGTTCTTC. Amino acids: CASSPMLGQWEFF.

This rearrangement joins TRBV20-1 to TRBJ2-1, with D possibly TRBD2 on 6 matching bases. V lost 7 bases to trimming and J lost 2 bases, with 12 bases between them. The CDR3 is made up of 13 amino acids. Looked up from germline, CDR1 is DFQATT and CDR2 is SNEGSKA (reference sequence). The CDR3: CSVSGGTYNEQFF. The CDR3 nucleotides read TGCAGTGTTAGCGGAGGAACCTACAATGAGCAGTTCTTC.

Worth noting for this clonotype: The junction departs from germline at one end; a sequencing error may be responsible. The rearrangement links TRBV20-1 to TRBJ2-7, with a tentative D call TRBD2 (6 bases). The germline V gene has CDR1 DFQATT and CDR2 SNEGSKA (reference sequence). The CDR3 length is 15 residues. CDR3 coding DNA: TGCAGCGCTACGACCCTAAGACTAGTGGCCTACGAGCAGTACTTC. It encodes CSATTLRLVAYEQYF.

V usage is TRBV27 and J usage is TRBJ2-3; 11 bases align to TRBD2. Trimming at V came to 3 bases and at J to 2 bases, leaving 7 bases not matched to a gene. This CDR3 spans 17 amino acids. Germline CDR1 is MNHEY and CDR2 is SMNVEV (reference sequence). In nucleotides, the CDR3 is TGTGCCAGCAGTTTCGGAACTAGCGGGAGTTTCACAGATACGCAGTATTTT. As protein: CASSFGTSGSFTDTQYF.

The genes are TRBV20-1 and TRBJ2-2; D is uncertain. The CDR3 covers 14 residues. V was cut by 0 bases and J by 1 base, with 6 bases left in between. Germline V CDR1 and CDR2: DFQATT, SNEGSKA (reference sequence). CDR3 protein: CSARDGLNTGELFF. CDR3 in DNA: TGCAGTGCTAGAGATGGCTTGAACACCGGGGAGCTGTTTTTT.

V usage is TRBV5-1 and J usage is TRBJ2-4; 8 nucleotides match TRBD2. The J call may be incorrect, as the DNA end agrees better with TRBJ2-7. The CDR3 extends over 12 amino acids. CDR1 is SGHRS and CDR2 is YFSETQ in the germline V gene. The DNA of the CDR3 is TGCGCCAGGAGCGGGGGTAACTACGAGCAGTACTTC. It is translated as CARSGGNYEQYF.

The CDR3 here is CASSPGLAGGGYEQYF. In DNA, the CDR3 is TGTGCCAGCAGCCCCGGACTAGCGGGAGGGGGCTACGAGCAGTACTTC. The chain joins TRBV3-1 to TRBJ2-7; TRBD2 agrees at 15 bases. The germline V gene encodes CDR1 LGHDT and CDR2 YNNKEL (reference sequence). The V gene end was trimmed by 4 bases and the J gene end by 3 bases; junction bases not matched to a gene: 4. The CDR3 has 16 amino acids.

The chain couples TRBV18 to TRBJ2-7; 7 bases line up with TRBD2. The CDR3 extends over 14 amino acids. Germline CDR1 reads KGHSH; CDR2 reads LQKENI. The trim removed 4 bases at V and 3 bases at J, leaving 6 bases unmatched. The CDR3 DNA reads TGTGCCAGCTCACTTGCTAGCGGATTCTACGAGCAGTACTTC. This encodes CASSLASGFYEQYF.

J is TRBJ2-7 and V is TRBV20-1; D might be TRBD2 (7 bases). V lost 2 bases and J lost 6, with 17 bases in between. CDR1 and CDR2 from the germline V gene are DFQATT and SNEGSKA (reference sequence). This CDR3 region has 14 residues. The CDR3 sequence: CSARWDGGLAEQYF. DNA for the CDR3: TGCAGTGCTAGATGGGACGGGGGGCTGGCCGAGCAGTACTTC.